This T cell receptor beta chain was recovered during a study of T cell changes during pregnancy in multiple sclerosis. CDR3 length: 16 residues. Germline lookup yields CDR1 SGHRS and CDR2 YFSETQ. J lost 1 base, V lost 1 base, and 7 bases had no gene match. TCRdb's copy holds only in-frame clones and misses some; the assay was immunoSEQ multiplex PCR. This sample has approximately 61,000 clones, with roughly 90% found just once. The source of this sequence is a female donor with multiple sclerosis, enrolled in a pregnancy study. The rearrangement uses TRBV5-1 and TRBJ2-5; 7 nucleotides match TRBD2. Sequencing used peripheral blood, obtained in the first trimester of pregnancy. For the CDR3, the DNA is TGCGCCAGCAGCTTGAGTGGGGGGGGGTCCCAAGAGACCCAGTACTTC. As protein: CASSLSGGGSQETQYF. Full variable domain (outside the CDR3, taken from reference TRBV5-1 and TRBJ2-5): KAGVTQTPRYLIKTRGQQVTLSCSPISGHRSVSWYQQTPGQGLQFLFEYFSETQRNKGNFPGRFSGRQFSNSRSEMNVSTLELGDSALYLCASSLSGGGSQETQYFGPGTRLLVL.